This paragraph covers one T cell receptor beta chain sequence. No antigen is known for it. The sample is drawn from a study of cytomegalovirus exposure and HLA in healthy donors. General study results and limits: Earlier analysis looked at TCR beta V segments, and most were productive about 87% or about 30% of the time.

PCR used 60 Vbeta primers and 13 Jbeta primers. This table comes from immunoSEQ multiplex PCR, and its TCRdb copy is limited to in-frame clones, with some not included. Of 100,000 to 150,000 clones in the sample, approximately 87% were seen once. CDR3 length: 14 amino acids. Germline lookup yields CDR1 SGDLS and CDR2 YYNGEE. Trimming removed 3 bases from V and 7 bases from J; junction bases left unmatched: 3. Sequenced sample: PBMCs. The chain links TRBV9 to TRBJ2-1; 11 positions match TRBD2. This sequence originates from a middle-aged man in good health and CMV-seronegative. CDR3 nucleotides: TGTGCCAGCAGCGGCCGACTAGCGGGAAATGAGCAGTTCTTC. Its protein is CASSGRLAGNEQFF.